This T cell receptor beta chain was sequenced in a study of beta chain features in type 1 diabetes. Overall study findings and caveats: A cDNA-based sequencing approach could over-represent cells with high TCR expression. There was a moderate but significant shortening of TCRB CDR3s in all four CD4+ subsets of Type 1 diabetes patients.

The CDR3 spans 18 residues. Germline V gene lookup returns CDR1 SGHRS and CDR2 YFSETQ. The V gene end was trimmed by 1 base and the J gene end by 3 bases; junction bases not matched to a gene: 11. About this clone: As yet, its antigen is unknown.

A single heparinised blood sample, averaging around 120 mL, was obtained per donor. Sorting based on CD45RO/CCR7/CD25/CD127/CD95/CD27 separated CD4+ naive, central memory, regulatory and stem cell-like memory cells. Without exception, sorted populations had purity beyond 98%. The authors reverse transcribed all of the isolated RNA, so sequencing captured expressed TCRB transcripts. TCRdb's copy holds only in-frame clones and misses some; the assay was immunoSEQ multiplex PCR. Among approximately 150,000 clones, about an eighth were seen once, and the ten largest hold approximately 1.3%. The sequenced sample consisted of central memory CD4+ T cells from blood. The chain is built from TRBV5-1 and TRBJ1-5, with 9 bases fitting TRBD1. The receptor was derived from a young man with type 1 diabetes. CDR3 DNA: TGCGCCAGCAGCTTGCTCCCCTCGACAGGGGGTGACAATCAGCCCCAGCATTTT. Its protein is CASSLLPSTGGDNQPQHF. Drawing the rest from reference TRBV5-1 and TRBJ1-5, the complete variable domain is KAGVTQTPRYLIKTRGQQVTLSCSPISGHRSVSWYQQTPGQGLQFLFEYFSETQRNKGNFPGRFSGRQFSNSRSEMNVSTLELGDSALYLCASSLLPSTGGDNQPQHFGDGTRLSIL.